Listed below are T cell receptor beta chains from one sample, sequenced in a study of blood T cell repertoires in COVID-19. TCRdb's copy holds only in-frame clones and misses some; the assay was immunoSEQ multiplex PCR. The sample records about 380,000 clones, 88% being singletons. The sample comprised PBMCs or T cells enriched from blood (not recorded which). Every receptor here comes from a woman between 18 and 30 years old who had recovered from COVID-19. The CDR3 runs from the conserved cysteine through the conserved F or W. D genes are given only for firm matches. Rows may omit the clone size; those that give it use once, few, many or a size class.

v_call	clone_size	j_call	d_call	cdr3_aa	cdr3_nt
TRBV30	NA	TRBJ2-6	NA	CAWRQRSSGANVLTF	TGTGCCTGGAGACAGAGAAGCTCTGGGGCCAACGTCCTGACTTTC
TRBV11-3	NA	TRBJ1-5	TRBD1	CASKQGYRNQPQHF	TGTGCCAGTAAACAGGGGTATCGCAATCAGCCCCAGCATTTT
TRBV4-1	NA	TRBJ2-3	NA	CASSQDPGGDTQYF	TGCGCCAGCAGCCAAGATCCAGGCGGGGATACGCAGTATTTT
TRBV2	NA	TRBJ1-5	NA	CASSYTGTFGTFFHF	TGTGCCAGCAGTTATACCGGGACTTTCGGAACCTTTTTCCATTTT
TRBV5-1	once	TRBJ2-3	TRBD1	CASSAGQGGTDTQYF	TGCGCCAGCAGCGCAGGACAGGGCGGCACAGATACGCAGTATTTT
TRBV13	NA	TRBJ2-6	NA	CASTFGDSGANVLTF	TGTGCCAGCACTTTCGGGGACTCTGGGGCCAACGTCCTGACTTTC
TRBV13	NA	TRBJ2-1	TRBD2	CASSLLAGERNEQFF	TGTGCCAGCAGCTTGTTAGCGGGGGAGAGAAATGAGCAGTTCTTC
TRBV7-3	NA	TRBJ1-5	NA	CASSPNGGGRPPYLNQPQHF	TGTGCCAGCAGCCCCAATGGGGGGGGGCGCCCCCCCTACCTCAATCAGCCCCAGCATTTT
TRBV4-3	NA	TRBJ2-3	TRBD2	CASSQLAGGMGTQYF	TGCGCCAGCAGCCAACTAGCGGGGGGCATGGGTACGCAGTATTTT
TRBV6-5	NA	TRBJ1-1	NA	CASSFGGKNTEAFF	TGTGCCAGCAGTTTTGGGGGCAAGAACACTGAAGCTTTCTTT
TRBV5-8	NA	TRBJ1-1	NA	CASSFTPAGTEAFF	TGTGCCAGCAGCTTTACTCCCGCCGGTACTGAAGCTTTCTTT
TRBV11-3	NA	TRBJ2-2	TRBD1	CASSSRDRDTGELFF	TGTGCCAGCAGCTCCAGGGACAGGGACACCGGGGAGCTGTTTTTT
TRBV5-1	NA	TRBJ2-2	NA	CASTSNWELFF	TGCGCCAGCACGTCGAACTGGGAGCTGTTTTTT
TRBV4-1	NA	TRBJ1-6	NA	CASSSRGPGRGLSQNSPLHF	TGCGCCAGCAGCTCCAGGGGCCCGGGCCGGGGCCTCTCTCAAAATTCACCCCTCCACTTT
TRBV19	once	TRBJ1-1	TRBD1	CASSPDQGETEAFF	TGTGCCAGTAGTCCGGACCAGGGGGAGACTGAAGCTTTCTTT
TRBV7-9	many	TRBJ2-3	TRBD1	CASSLGVTGGVADTQYF	TGTGCCAGCAGCTTAGGTGTGACAGGGGGCGTCGCAGATACGCAGTATTTT
TRBV19	NA	TRBJ1-5	NA	CASSFQSQPQHF	TGTGCCAGTAGTTTCCAGTCTCAGCCCCAGCATTTT
TRBV7-2	NA	TRBJ1-5	NA	CASSSRQGNQPQHF	TGTGCCAGCAGCTCCCGACAGGGCAATCAGCCCCAGCATTTT
TRBV7-2	NA	TRBJ1-2	TRBD1	CASSPRQGRNYGYTF	TGTGCCAGCAGCCCCCGACAGGGGAGGAACTATGGCTACACCTTC
TRBV5-1	once	TRBJ2-1	TRBD1	CASSFGTGGRNEQFF	TGCGCCAGCAGCTTCGGGACAGGGGGAAGGAATGAGCAGTTCTTC
TRBV30	NA	TRBJ1-3	TRBD1	CAWSVDWDSRQNTIYF	TGTGCCTGGAGTGTGGACTGGGACAGCAGGCAAAACACCATATATTTT
TRBV2	NA	TRBJ1-5	TRBD1	CASSDRGRQPQHF	TGTGCCAGCAGCGACAGGGGACGTCAGCCCCAGCATTTT
TRBV5-1	NA	TRBJ1-2	TRBD1	CASSLEGTDYGYTF	TGCGCCAGCAGCTTGGAGGGGACAGATTATGGCTACACCTTC
TRBV6-1	NA	TRBJ1-6	NA	CASSEGGGRGTSPLHF	TGTGCCAGCAGTGAAGGGGGGGGTAGGGGCACTTCACCCCTCCACTTT
TRBV7-9	NA	TRBJ1-3	TRBD1	CASSSTGVGNTIYF	TGTGCCAGCAGCTCGACAGGGGTTGGAAACACCATATATTTT
TRBV5-6	NA	TRBJ1-1	TRBD1	CASSIHRGKNTEAFF	TGTGCCAGCAGCATACACAGGGGTAAGAACACTGAAGCTTTCTTT
TRBV4-3	NA	TRBJ2-3	NA	CASSQALGTSTDTQYF	TGCGCCAGCAGCCAAGCACTGGGGACTAGCACAGATACGCAGTATTTT
TRBV28	NA	TRBJ2-7	TRBD1	CASSPYGTGEREQYF	TGTGCCAGCAGTCCCTACGGGACAGGGGAACGCGAGCAGTACTTC
TRBV27	NA	TRBJ2-3	TRBD1	CASSSGTALWDTQYF	TGTGCCAGCAGTTCCGGGACAGCCCTTTGGGATACGCAGTATTTT
TRBV9	NA	TRBJ2-3	TRBD2	CASSVAGTRTDTQYF	TGTGCCAGCAGCGTAGCCGGGACTAGGACAGATACGCAGTATTTT
TRBV10-3	NA	TRBJ1-3	NA	CAISESEGRDTSSGNTIYF	TGTGCCATCAGTGAGTCTGAGGGACGGGACACGAGCTCTGGAAACACCATATATTTT
TRBV10-3	NA	TRBJ2-7	NA	CAISESNGGRNEQYF	TGTGCCATCAGTGAGTCGAACGGGGGACGCAACGAGCAGTACTTC
TRBV6-5	NA	TRBJ1-1	TRBD1	CASSYSDRGGTEAFF	TGTGCCAGCAGTTACTCGGACAGGGGGGGGACTGAAGCTTTCTTT
TRBV3-1/TRBV3-2	NA	TRBJ1-6	NA	CASSQGGKVYSPLHF	TGTGCCAGCAGCCAAGGCGGAAAAGTATATTCACCCCTCCACTTT
TRBV7-9	NA	TRBJ1-6	NA	CASSLAETVGSPLHF	TGTGCCAGCAGCTTAGCCGAGACAGTTGGTTCACCCCTCCACTTT
TRBV2	NA	TRBJ2-1	NA	CASSLQGLGYNEQFF	TGTGCCAGCAGTCTCCAGGGGCTAGGATACAATGAGCAGTTCTTC
TRBV4-1	NA	TRBJ1-2	NA	CASSPLINSGYTF	TGCGCCAGCAGCCCTCTAATAAACAGCGGCTACACCTTC
TRBV4-1	once	TRBJ1-2	NA	CASSQDRLRGKRSYGYTF	TGCGCCAGCAGCCAAGATCGGCTGCGAGGGAAGAGATCCTATGGCTACACCTTC
TRBV5-1	NA	TRBJ2-2	NA	CASSPRGASWNTGELFF	TGCGCCAGCAGCCCTCGGGGGGCCTCGTGGAACACCGGGGAGCTGTTTTTT
TRBV14	few	TRBJ1-6	TRBD1	CASSPFDRDNSPLHF	TGTGCCAGCAGCCCCTTCGACAGGGATAATTCACCCCTCCACTTT
TRBV5-1	NA	TRBJ1-6	TRBD1	CASSLTQGAYSPLHF	TGCGCCAGCAGCTTAACCCAGGGGGCTTATTCACCCCTCCACTTT
TRBV19	NA	TRBJ1-1	TRBD1	CAVRTGGTNTEAFF	TGTGCCGTCAGGACAGGGGGCACTAACACTGAAGCTTTCTTT
TRBV27	NA	TRBJ1-6	NA	CASSLWENNSPLHF	TGTGCCAGCAGTTTATGGGAGAATAATTCACCCCTCCACTTT
TRBV28	NA	TRBJ1-3	TRBD1	CASSFDRVGNTIYF	TGTGCCAGCAGTTTCGACAGGGTGGGAAACACCATATATTTT
TRBV27	NA	TRBJ1-2	NA	CASSPTGSYGYTF	TGTGCCAGCAGTCCAACAGGGAGCTATGGCTACACCTTC
TRBV6-5	once	TRBJ1-2	NA	CASSYHQTGSYTF	TGTGCCAGCAGTTACCACCAAACAGGGAGCTACACCTTC
TRBV5-1	NA	TRBJ1-3	NA	CASSASWSGNTIYF	TGCGCCAGCAGCGCCAGTTGGTCCGGAAACACCATATATTTT
TRBV9	NA	TRBJ1-2	NA	CASSVALEPTYGDGVYGYTF	TGTGCCAGCAGCGTAGCACTCGAGCCGACTTACGGAGACGGGGTGTATGGCTACACCTTC
TRBV5-1	NA	TRBJ2-3	TRBD2	CASRTGLAGTDTQYF	TGCGCCAGCAGAACGGGACTAGCAGGCACAGATACGCAGTATTTT
TRBV30	NA	TRBJ1-5	TRBD1	CAWSGDRVSQPQHF	TGTGCCTGGAGTGGGGACAGGGTAAGTCAGCCCCAGCATTTT
TRBV7-3	NA	TRBJ1-2	NA	CASSDQGSTHSYGYTF	TGTGCCAGCAGCGACCAGGGCTCCACTCATTCCTATGGCTACACCTTC
TRBV11-3	NA	TRBJ2-2	TRBD1	CASSLGQGDTGELFF	TGTGCCAGCAGCTTAGGACAGGGGGACACCGGGGAGCTGTTTTTT
TRBV19	NA	TRBJ2-1	TRBD2	CASSAMGIAGGSSYNEQFF	TGTGCCAGTAGTGCTATGGGGATAGCGGGGGGAAGCTCCTACAATGAGCAGTTCTTC
TRBV4-1	NA	TRBJ2-5	TRBD2	CASSPGLGTHF	TGCGCCAGCAGCCCGGGACTAGGGACACACTTC
TRBV30	NA	TRBJ2-7	TRBD2	CAWSVNRLAGYEQYF	TGTGCCTGGAGTGTAAACCGGCTAGCGGGGTACGAGCAGTACTTC
TRBV7-2	NA	TRBJ1-6	NA	CASSLGRVSPLHF	TGTGCCAGCAGCTTGGGCAGGGTTTCTCCCCTCCACTTT
TRBV7-2	NA	TRBJ1-2	NA	CASSPSPGTRSSGTYGYTF	TGTGCCAGCAGCCCCTCGCCGGGTACCAGAAGCTCTGGAACCTATGGCTACACCTTC
TRBV5-6	NA	TRBJ1-1	TRBD1	CASSGGGTGGGNTEAFF	TGTGCCAGCAGCGGCGGAGGGACAGGGGGAGGGAACACTGAAGCTTTCTTT
TRBV28	NA	TRBJ2-1	NA	CASVGPSYNEQFF	TGTGCCAGCGTGGGGCCCTCCTACAATGAGCAGTTCTTC